This T cell receptor beta chain was sequenced during a study of vaccination and CD4 T cells after COVID-19 (dated by TCRdb to the early 2020s). Background on the whole study: SARS-CoV-2 positivity had been established in the convalescent patients by nasal swab PCR, and mild disease was recorded in several of these patients and severe disease in one. Overlapping spike peptide pools from SARS-CoV-2 and from the common cold coronaviruses HCoV-NL63, HCoV-OC43 and HCoV-229E were used as culture stimuli. Post-vaccine blood samples were obtained a median of around 74 days after the second vaccine dose, with a range of about 12 to 241 days. The convalescent cohort comprised six males and four females, including two Hispanic individuals, seven Caucasians, two Asians and one multiracial person. Post-COVID blood samples were collected from convalescent patients a median of roughly 100 days after diagnosis, with a range of about 30 to 170 days. In around nine COVID-19 convalescent patients and a few infection-naive healthy vaccine recipients, the spike-specific CD4+ TCR repertoire before mRNA vaccination was compared with the repertoire after mRNA vaccination. As controls, cultures received a CEFX viral epitope pool (the positive control), an HIV-1 Nef peptide pool (the negative control), or no peptide at all. Two doses of either the Pfizer-BioNTech BNT162b2 vaccine (n=8) or the Moderna mRNA-1273 vaccine (n=2) were administered to participants. General study outcomes and caveats: Among the post-vaccine SARS-CoV-2-reactive clones in convalescent patients, a median roughly 85% showed up only after vaccination, which suggests vaccine-specific priming. The median count of SARS-CoV-2-reactive clonotypes went up from under 25 after infection to 35 to 40 after vaccination, although the change was not significant. Of the vaccine-specific clones in convalescent patients, 304 of 307, or nearly all, reacted only to SARS-CoV-2 spike and did not cross-react with common cold coronaviruses. The number of convalescent patients in the study was relatively small, and the study did not examine early timepoints following natural infection.

Regarding this clonotype: There is no known antigen for this receptor. Base qualities are not at hand, and no much larger clone is one base apart.

The treatment or condition label, read with the paper, signifies: roughly 11-day PBMC culture with coronavirus spike peptide pools or control peptides (ViraFEST assay). The ViraFEST assay was used in the study, in which antigen-specific T cells were expanded with peptide pools and expanded clonotypes were subsequently identified by TCR sequencing. Positive SARS-CoV-2 PCR tests in the convalescent patients dated from March to December 2020, before Alpha, Beta and Delta variants emerged in the United States. Each well held around 1.9 million PBMCs cultured with roughly 10 ug/ml peptide pools in IMDM containing roughly 5% human AB serum and 9.5 to 10 IU/ml IL-2. On days 3 and 7, half of the culture medium was replaced with fresh IL-2-containing medium. Once the cells had been in culture for over nine days, the EasySep CD4+ T cell isolation kit was used to isolate CD4+ T cells by negative selection. PBMCs were separated from whole blood using Ficoll-Paque Plus gradient centrifugation and then either used fresh or cryopreserved at -140C. Each culture condition was generally run in triplicate wells.

To prepare the library, PCR was applied. DNA from cultured CD4+ T cells underwent TCR sequencing with the Oncomine TCR Beta short-read assay at the Johns Hopkins FTIC core. Genomic DNA was extracted from the cultured CD4+ T cells with the QIAamp micro DNA kit. The Oncomine TCR Beta libraries from cultured CD4+ T cells were pooled using unique dual indexes and then sequenced on an Illumina iSeq 100. The source study handled its data this way. Non-productive sequences were removed, and CDR3s not starting with C, not ending with F or W, or shorter than 7 amino acids were discarded. The MANAFEST web application identified antigen-specific clonotypes by comparing peptide-stimulated wells against reference wells and other culture wells. An FDR below 0.05, an odds ratio above 5, and a productive frequency above 0.1% in at least two of three replicate wells were required for clones to be considered positive. Clonotypes that were significantly expanded in both SARS-CoV-2 spike wells and at least one common cold coronavirus spike condition were defined as cross-reactive. CDR3 homology was assessed with Levenshtein distances (stringdist) and unrooted phylogenetic trees (ape) in R version 3.6.1. The raw public reads went through TCRdb reprocessing: fastp at Q25, MiXCR clone calling, in-frame beta chains kept. Under each unique CDR3 protein, matching rows form one entry showing the most common genes and DNA. The V and J calls come from TCRdb's annotation, not from the publication. The sample table shows more than 10,000 distinct CDR3 sequences, and roughly 50% are seen once. About 15% of the sample belongs to the ten largest clones.

The TCR comes from a human donor with COVID-19. Sequenced here: cultured CD4+ T cells from blood, sampled after SARS-CoV-2 vaccination.

The DNA sequence reads TGTGCCTGGCGTCAGGGTCAAGAGACCCAGTACTTC. It codes for CAWRQGQETQYF. The V and J segments used are TRBV30 and TRBJ2-5; 5 matching bases give a weak D call of TRBD1. The germline V gene (reference sequence) provides CDR1 GTSNPN and CDR2 SVGIG. The V and J ends are trimmed by 5 bases and 2 bases, leaving 9 bases between them. The CDR3 spans 12 residues, from the cysteine through the phenylalanine. Only the CDR3 portion is preserved as DNA: 36 bases, with reading frame beginning at the first base. Reference TRBV30 and TRBJ2-5 genes cover what lies past the CDR3, so the full variable domain is SQTIHQWPATLVQPVGSPLSLECTVEGTSNPNLYWYRQAAGRGLQLLFYSVGIGQISSEVPQNLSASRPQDRQFILSSKKLLLSDSGFYLCAWRQGQETQYFGPGTRLLVL.